The sequence of this T cell receptor (beta chain) was determined in a study of shared clonotypes between healthy human individuals. Study-wide points: The small donor group covered limited genetic and exposure diversity.

This clone has only one observation. Its antigen is not known. CDR3 length: 15 residues. The trim removed 0 bases at V and 3 bases at J, leaving 7 bases unmatched. Germline V CDR1 and CDR2: GTSNPN, SVGIG (reference sequence). Clones were read by immunoSEQ multiplex PCR, and TCRdb kept only the in-frame ones, dropping some. The table has some 2 million clones, 85% to 95% seen once. The TCR originated in a young man in good health. The chain has TRBV30 and TRBJ2-7; 8 bases agree with TRBD1. The sequenced sample consisted of naive CD4+ T cells sorted from blood. Subset in this sample: CD45RA+ positively selected. CDR3 sequence: CAWSVPGQAFYEQYF. The CDR3 bases are TGTGCCTGGAGTGTACCGGGACAGGCCTTCTACGAGCAGTACTTC.